Reported below is one TCR beta chain. Generated by immunoSEQ multiplex PCR, the TCRdb table keeps only in-frame clones and is missing some. The sample yields around 9,000 clones, about 26% seen once. This sample stems from a study of sequential checkpoint blockade in melanoma. For the study at large: Arm A got nivolumab then ipilimumab; arm B the reverse, 1:1.

The treatment here: randomized to nivolumab then ipilimumab (arm A) or the reverse (arm B). None of the patients previously received DNA-damaging chemotherapy. V lost 0 bases, J lost 6 bases, and 3 bases stayed unmatched. Germline assignment: CDR1 SGHNT and CDR2 YENEEA. The CDR3 spans 15 residues. J is TRBJ2-2 and V is TRBV11-3; 8 positions agree with TRBD2. Sequenced here: tumor tissue (inferred from file names), sampled from a patient given nivolumab and ipilimumab in sequence. The receptor was isolated from a human donor with melanoma. The CDR3 bases are TGTGCCAGCAGCTTAGAATCCGGGGGGGCCGGGGAGCTGTTTTTT. Translation: CASSLESGGAGELFF. The whole variable domain, filled in from reference TRBV11-3 and TRBJ2-2, reads EAGVVQSPRYKIIEKKQPVAFWCNPISGHNTLYWYLQNLGQGPELLIRYENEEAVDDSQLPKDRFSAERLKGVDSTLKIQPAELGDSAVYLCASSLESGGAGELFFGEGSRLTVL.